This T cell receptor (beta chain) was profiled in a study of cytomegalovirus exposure and HLA in healthy donors. Primers for the PCR totalled 60 Vbeta and 13 Jbeta. TCRdb's table, derived via immunoSEQ multiplex PCR, lists solely in-frame clones and lacks some. The repertoire holds about 270,000 clones, with about nine tenths as singletons. Germline V gene sequence: CDR1 SEHNR, CDR2 FQNEAQ (reference sequence). CDR3 length equals 16 residues. In the case of this clone: A read error may account for a junction end that differs from germline.

The clonotype originates from a man aged 40-49 years in good health and CMV-seropositive. V usage is TRBV7-9 and J usage is TRBJ1-5; 10 nucleotides align to TRBD1. The source material was PBMCs. CDR3 in amino acids: CSSSLGDRGFNQPQHF. The CDR3 DNA reads TGTTCCAGCAGCTTAGGGGACAGGGGTTTTAATCAGCCCCAGCATTTT.